This T cell receptor beta chain was recorded in a study of Graves' ophthalmopathy and Graves' hyperthyroidism (dated by TCRdb to 2016 to 2019). Describing the broader study: Hyperthyroidism was considered stable if no progression to ophthalmopathy occurred within 18 months of follow-up. In total, some 140 blood samples were TCR-sequenced: some 40 ophthalmopathy, some 75 hyperthyroidism and roughly 17 hyperthyroidism-to-ophthalmopathy patients. To explore V-J signatures distinguishing ophthalmopathy from hyperthyroidism, a discovery set of more than 95 patients (about 44 ophthalmopathy, 57 stable hyperthyroidism) was enrolled. Once sampling was done, hyperthyroidism patients were given methimazole at a starting dose of 30 mg daily, while ophthalmopathy patients were given high-dose intravenous methylprednisolone. An independent validation cohort was composed of fewer than 20 hyperthyroidism patients and over 15 patients who later progressed from hyperthyroidism to ophthalmopathy. In over 5 hyperthyroidism patients, the T-cell repertoires found in thyroid tissue were compared with those found in blood. TCR beta repertoire signatures were used to distinguish Graves' ophthalmopathy from Graves' hyperthyroidism and to predict progression to ophthalmopathy.

The hyperthyroidism patients were 18 to 65 years old and newly diagnosed, with a disease duration of less than 2 months. Patients with other autoimmune diseases, uncontrolled infections, pregnancy or lactation were excluded from the study. Diagnosis was based on clinical symptoms, serum thyroxine, TRAb, thyroid ultrasound and orbital computed tomography. Total RNA was extracted using Trizol reagent, and RNA quality was checked on an Agilent 2100 Bioanalyzer. TCR beta CDR3 regions were amplified from RNA transcripts for repertoire sequencing. A first-round RT-PCR used HTBI primers with the Qiagen OneStep RT-PCR kit, followed by a second-round multiplex PCR, size selection and purification. The libraries underwent paired-end sequencing with 100 bp reads on an Illumina HiSeq2000. Under the source paper's analysis protocol: SOAPnuke was used for read processing, and reads with adapters, uncalled bases, a mean Phred below 15, or no exact constant-primer or identifier match were discarded. COPE v1.2.5 was used to merge the high-quality paired reads. Each unique nucleotide sequence was treated as a clonotype, and MiTCR v1.1 was used to align the clonotypes to the IMGT TRB V, D and J references. Analysis was restricted to V-J combinations with a frequency above 0.0001, which covered approximately 99% of repertoires. For each V-J combination, a TCR clonal expansion and chaos score was defined as the ratio of F50 clonal expansion to chaos observed in the TCRdist matrix. Welch's t-statistics and random forest were used to narrow the features down to more than 10 V-J combinations, which were then fed into a naive Bayes classifier. The Morisita-Horn index was used to measure how similar the thyroid and blood repertoires were. The public reads were run again by TCRdb, first through fastp at Q25 and then through MiXCR, and only productive beta chains were kept. Every entry covers one CDR3 protein and lists the most common genes and DNA from its rows. TCRdb assigned the V and J calls; the authors' analysis was not used. The sample records 500,000 to 700,000 distinct CDR3 sequences, just under 40% of which are singletons. Approximately 4.1% of the sample goes to the ten largest clones.

What the research found in general, with its limitations: In validation, the model predicted ophthalmopathy progression with more than 55% sensitivity and approximately 72% specificity; around twelve predicted patients were CT-confirmed with GO in a median of about 6.1 months. Sample size was not statistically predetermined, and group allocation was not concealed from the investigators. Among expanded thyroid clonotypes with frequency above 0.001, most also showed up in blood, which suggests that blood repertoires may reflect the thyroid immune response. In cross-validation, the 13-signature model distinguished ophthalmopathy from stable hyperthyroidism with nearly 90% sensitivity and 81% to 82% specificity, while in the test set the corresponding values were approximately 80% and 75%.

The CDR3 goes from the cysteine to the phenylalanine over 19 residues. The retained sequence is limited to the CDR3, 57 bases, with the frame set at the first base. V has 0 bases trimmed and J has 0 bases trimmed; junction bases matching no gene number 10. CDR1 and CDR2, per the germline V gene, are MGHRA and YSYEKL. This clonotype was seen a few times. Its recognized antigen is unknown. The sample holds no much larger clone one base away, and base qualities are not on file. The sequence was obtained from an adult man with Graves' hyperthyroidism. This chain is built from TRBV4-1 and TRBJ2-7, and TRBD2 aligns with 11 junction nucleotides. Source material: peripheral blood or thyroid tissue (not recorded which). The CDR3 is CASSQDRRTSGPVSYEQYF. The nucleotide sequence is given as TGCGCCAGCAGCCAAGATCGACGGACTAGCGGGCCTGTCTCCTACGAGCAGTACTTC.